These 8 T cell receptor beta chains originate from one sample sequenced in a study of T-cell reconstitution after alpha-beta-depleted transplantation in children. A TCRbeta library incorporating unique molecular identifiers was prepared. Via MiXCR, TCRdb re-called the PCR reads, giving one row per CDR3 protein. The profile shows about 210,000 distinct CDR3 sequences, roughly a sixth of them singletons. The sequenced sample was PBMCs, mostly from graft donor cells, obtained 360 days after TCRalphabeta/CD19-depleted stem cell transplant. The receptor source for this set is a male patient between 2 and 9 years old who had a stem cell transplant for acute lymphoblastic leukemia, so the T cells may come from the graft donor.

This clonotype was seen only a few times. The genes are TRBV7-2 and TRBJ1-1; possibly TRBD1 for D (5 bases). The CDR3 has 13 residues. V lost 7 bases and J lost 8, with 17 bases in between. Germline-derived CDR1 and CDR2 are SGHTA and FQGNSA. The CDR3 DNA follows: TGTGCCAGCACAGCTTACTCTAGGGACGAAGCTTTCTTT. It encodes CASTAYSRDEAFF.

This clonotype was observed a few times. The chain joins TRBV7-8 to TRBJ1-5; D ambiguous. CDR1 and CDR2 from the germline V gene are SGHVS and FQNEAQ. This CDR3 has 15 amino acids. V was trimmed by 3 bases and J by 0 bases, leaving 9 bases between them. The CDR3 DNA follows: TGTGCCAGCAGCTTCGAAGAAAATAGCAATCAGCCCCAGCATTTT. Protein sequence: CASSFEENSNQPQHF.

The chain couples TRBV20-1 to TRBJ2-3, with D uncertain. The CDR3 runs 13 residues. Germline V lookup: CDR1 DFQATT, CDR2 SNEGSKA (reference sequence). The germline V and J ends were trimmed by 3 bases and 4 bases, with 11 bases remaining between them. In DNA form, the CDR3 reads TGCAGTGCTAGGGCCAGCGTCTCAGATACGCAGTATTTT. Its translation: CSARASVSDTQYF.

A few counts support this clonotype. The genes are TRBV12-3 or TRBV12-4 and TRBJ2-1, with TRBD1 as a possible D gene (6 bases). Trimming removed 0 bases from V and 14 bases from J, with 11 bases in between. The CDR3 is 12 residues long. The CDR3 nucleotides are TGTGCCAGCAGTTTAGCGGGGGCCGGGAAGTTCTTC. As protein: CASSLAGAGKFF.

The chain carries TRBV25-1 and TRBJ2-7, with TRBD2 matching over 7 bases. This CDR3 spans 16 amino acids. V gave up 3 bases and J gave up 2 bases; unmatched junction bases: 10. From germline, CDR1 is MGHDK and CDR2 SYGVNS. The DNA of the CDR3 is TGTGCCAGCAGTGACTTGGGAGGGCCCCGACCCTACGAGCAGTACTTC. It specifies CASSDLGGPRPYEQYF.

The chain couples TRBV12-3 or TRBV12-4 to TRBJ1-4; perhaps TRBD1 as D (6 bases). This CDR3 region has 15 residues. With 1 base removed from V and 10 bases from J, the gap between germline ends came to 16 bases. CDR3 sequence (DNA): TGTGCCAGCAGTTTAGGAAACCTTACAGGGAGAAAACTGTTTTTT. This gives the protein CASSLGNLTGRKLFF.

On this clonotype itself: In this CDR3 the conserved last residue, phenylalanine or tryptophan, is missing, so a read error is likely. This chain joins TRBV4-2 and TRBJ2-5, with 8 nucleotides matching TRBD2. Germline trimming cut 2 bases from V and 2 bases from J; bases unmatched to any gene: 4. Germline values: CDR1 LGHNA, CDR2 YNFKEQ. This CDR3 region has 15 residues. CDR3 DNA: TGTGCCAGCAGCCAAACACTAGCGGAACAAGAGACCCAGTACTCC. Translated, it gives CASSQTLAEQETQYS.

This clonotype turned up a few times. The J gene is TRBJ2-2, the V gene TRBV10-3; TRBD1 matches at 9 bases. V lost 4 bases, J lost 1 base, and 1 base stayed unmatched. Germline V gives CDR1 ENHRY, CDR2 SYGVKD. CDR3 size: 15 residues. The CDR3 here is CAISATGGNTGELFF. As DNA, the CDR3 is TGTGCCATCAGTGCGACAGGGGGGAACACCGGGGAGCTGTTTTTT.